These T cell receptor beta chains were read from a single sample in a study of T cell responses to AZD1222 COVID-19 vaccine. Using immunoSEQ multiplex PCR, the repertoire was profiled, and TCRdb retains in-frame clones only, with some absent. The sample holds roughly 26,000 clones, about nine tenths seen once. Specimen: peripheral blood, collected 28 days after the second AZD1222 dose. The receptors stem from an adult who received the AZD1222 COVID-19 vaccine. Each CDR3 is given with its conserved first and last residue. The order of the fields is V gene, J gene, clone size, D gene, CDR3 DNA, CDR3 protein. The D gene is left open where the match is weak. Where a row states a size, it is once, few, many or the class of an expanded clone; other rows omit it.

TRBV29-1	TRBJ1-2	.	TRBD1	TGCAGCGTTGGAATTGACAGGGGGCCCTATGGCTACACCTTC	CSVGIDRGPYGYTF
TRBV7-2	TRBJ2-1	.	TRBD2	TGTGCCAGCAGCCAGTGGACTAGCGCTAACAATGAGCAGTTCTTC	CASSQWTSANNEQFF
TRBV29-1	TRBJ2-5	.	.	TGCAGCGTTGAGGGCTCGCAAGAGACCCAGTACTTC	CSVEGSQETQYF
TRBV5-4	TRBJ2-7	.	.	TGTGCCAGCAGCTTGGCCTTCAGGAGCTCCTACGAGCAGTACTTC	CASSLAFRSSYEQYF
TRBV11-3	TRBJ2-3	.	TRBD2	TGTGCCAGCAGCTGGTCAAGCGGGGGCCCAGATACGCAGTATTTT	CASSWSSGGPDTQYF
TRBV5-1	TRBJ2-1	.	TRBD2	TGCGCCAGCAGCCCCACTAGCGGGGGGCTTTACAATGAGCAGTTCTTC	CASSPTSGGLYNEQFF
TRBV27	TRBJ1-2	.	.	TGTGCCAGCCGATCCTTGGGGGGCTACACCTTC	CASRSLGGYTF
TRBV11-2	TRBJ2-2	few	TRBD1	TGTGCCAGCAGCCTGGGACAGGGGAACACCGGGGAGCTGTTTTTT	CASSLGQGNTGELFF
TRBV6-6	TRBJ1-5	.	.	TGTGCCAGCAGACACAGGGCAAATAGCAATCAGCCCCAGCATTTT	CASRHRANSNQPQHF
TRBV10-3	TRBJ2-3	.	.	TGTGCCATCAGTGAGGAGACAGGTAGCACAGATACGCAGTATTTT	CAISEETGSTDTQYF
TRBV7-2	TRBJ1-6	.	.	TGTGCCAGCAGCTTAGTCCCCCAGGGCTCCGGGGATTCACCCCTCCACTTT	CASSLVPQGSGDSPLHF
TRBV7-2	TRBJ2-7	.	.	TGTGCCAGCAGCCCCTCGTGGGTCCGGGGCTCCTACGAGCAGTACTTC	CASSPSWVRGSYEQYF
TRBV7-2	TRBJ2-7	.	.	TGTGCCAGCAGCTTAAGCTCCTACGAGCAGTACTTC	CASSLSSYEQYF
TRBV9	TRBJ1-1	.	TRBD1	TGTGCCAGCAGCAAGGCAGGGGGGCTGAACACTGAAGCTTTCTTT	CASSKAGGLNTEAFF
TRBV6-4	TRBJ1-5	.	.	TGTGCCAGCAGTGAGGCCTCCACGGGCAATCAGCCCCAGCATTTT	CASSEASTGNQPQHF
TRBV19	TRBJ2-6	.	.	TGTGCCAGTAATGTTGGGGTGACTGGGGCCAACGTCCTGACTTTC	CASNVGVTGANVLTF
TRBV5-4	TRBJ2-5	.	.	TGTGCCAGCAGCTCCAGGACGGAAGAGACCCAGTACTTC	CASSSRTEETQYF
TRBV5-4	TRBJ1-1	.	.	TGTGCCAGCAGCTTTGATGGGAGGAACACTGAAGCTTTCTTT	CASSFDGRNTEAFF
TRBV5-1	TRBJ1-6	.	TRBD1	TGCGCCAGCAGCTTTCGAACAGGGGGGAATTCACCCCTCCACTTT	CASSFRTGGNSPLHF
TRBV6-5	TRBJ1-2	.	TRBD1	TGTGCCAGCAGCCGGGACAGGGCGCCCTATGGCTACACCTTC	CASSRDRAPYGYTF
TRBV27	TRBJ1-2	.	.	TGTGCCAGCAGTCAATGGGGCTACACCTTC	CASSQWGYTF
TRBV6-5	TRBJ1-1	.	.	TGTGCCAGCTGGGCTCGGAACATGAACACTGAAGCTTTCTTT	CASWARNMNTEAFF
TRBV5-6	TRBJ1-1	.	TRBD1	TGTGCCAGCAGCTTGGAGGGACAGGGGGCCCCTGGAACTGAAGCTTTCTTT	CASSLEGQGAPGTEAFF
TRBV12-3/TRBV12-4	TRBJ2-7	.	TRBD1	TGTGCCAGCAGTTTCTCGACAGGGTTCGAGCAGTACTTC	CASSFSTGFEQYF
TRBV6-2/TRBV6-3	TRBJ2-7	.	TRBD1	TGTGCCAGCAGTTACTCGTTTACGACAGGGGGATCCCTCTCCTACGAGCAGTACTTC	CASSYSFTTGGSLSYEQYF
TRBV4-2	TRBJ1-5	.	.	TGTGCCAGCAGCCAAGAGGGCGGGGACAATCAGCCCCAGCATTTT	CASSQEGGDNQPQHF
TRBV19	TRBJ1-1	.	.	TGTGCCAGTAGTATTGGTGGGGGGAACACTGAAGCTTTCTTT	CASSIGGGNTEAFF
TRBV29-1	TRBJ1-1	.	.	TGCAGCGCCGCGGCTTTAACAGTGGGAGCTTTCTTT	CSAAALTVGAFF
TRBV6-5	TRBJ2-2	.	.	TGTGCCAGCAAGGAGACACCGAGAGCCACCGGGGAGCTGTTTTTT	CASKETPRATGELFF
TRBV6-1	TRBJ2-2	.	.	TGTGCCAGCAGTGAAAGGTCATCCACCGGGGAGCTGTTTTTT	CASSERSSTGELFF
TRBV7-9	TRBJ1-6	.	TRBD1	TGTGCCAGCAGCCCAAGAGGTGGGACAGACAATTCACCCCTCCACTTT	CASSPRGGTDNSPLHF
TRBV4-1	TRBJ2-2	.	.	TGCGCCAGCAGCCAAGATGAAAACACCGGGGAGCTGTTTTTT	CASSQDENTGELFF
TRBV6-1	TRBJ1-5	.	.	TGTGCCAGCAGTGATCCCTACCGCTACAATCAGCCCCAGCATTTT	CASSDPYRYNQPQHF
TRBV7-9	TRBJ2-7	.	TRBD1	TGTGCCAGCATCGATGTCGGACAGGCCCAACCGGAGCAGTACTTC	CASIDVGQAQPEQYF
TRBV3-1/TRBV3-2	TRBJ2-3	.	.	TGTGCCAGCAGTCAACAGGGAATTCCAGATACGCAGTATTTT	CASSQQGIPDTQYF